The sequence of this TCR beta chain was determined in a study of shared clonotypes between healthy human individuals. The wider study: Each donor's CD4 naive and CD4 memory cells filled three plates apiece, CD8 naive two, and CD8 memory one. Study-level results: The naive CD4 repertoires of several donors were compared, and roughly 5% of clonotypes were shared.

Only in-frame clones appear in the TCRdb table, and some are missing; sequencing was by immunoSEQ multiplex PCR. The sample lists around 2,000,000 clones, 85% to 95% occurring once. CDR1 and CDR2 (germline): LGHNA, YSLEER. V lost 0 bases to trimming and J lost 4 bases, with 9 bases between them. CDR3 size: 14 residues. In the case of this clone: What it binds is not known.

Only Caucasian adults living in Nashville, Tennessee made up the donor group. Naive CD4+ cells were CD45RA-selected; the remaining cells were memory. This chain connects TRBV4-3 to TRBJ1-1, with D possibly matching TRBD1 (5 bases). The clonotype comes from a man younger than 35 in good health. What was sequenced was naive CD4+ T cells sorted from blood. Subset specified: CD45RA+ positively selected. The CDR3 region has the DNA TGCGCCAGCAGCCAAGATGGGGCGAGCACTGAAGCTTTCTTT. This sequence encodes CASSQDGASTEAFF.